A selection of T cell receptor beta chains follows, all from one sample in a study of T cells in Graves' hyperthyroidism and ophthalmopathy. TCRdb fed the multiplex PCR reads into MiXCR, producing one record per CDR3 protein. The data show 500,000 to 550,000 distinct CDR3 sequences, roughly 20% seen once. Sequences were obtained from blood. These receptors originate from a man between 18 and 35 years old with Graves' hyperthyroidism. Both conserved end residues are part of each CDR3. The D gene is left open where the match is weak.

.	TRBV11-2	TRBJ2-5	CASSLDSSDQETQYF
.	TRBV24-1	TRBJ2-2	CATSQYTGELFF
.	TRBV9	TRBJ2-7	CASSPHGGLTYEQYF
TRBD1	TRBV5-1	TRBJ1-2	CASSITTGGRADGYTF
.	TRBV3-1	TRBJ1-5	CASSQDTWKPQHF
.	TRBV6-1	TRBJ1-2	CASSESEIVSYGYTF
TRBD1	TRBV12-3/TRBV12-4	TRBJ1-5	CASSFNVGQVTSSNQPQHF
.	TRBV27	TRBJ2-5	CASSPGAGGFETQYF
.	TRBV29-1	TRBJ2-4	CSVKAGKNIQYF
TRBD1	TRBV7-9	TRBJ2-7	CASSSSGQASYEQYF
TRBD1	TRBV19	TRBJ1-5	CASRRDRAKGSQHF
.	TRBV5-5	TRBJ2-7	CASRPVGTAYEQYF
TRBD1	TRBV28	TRBJ1-6	CASSTGTVNSPLHF
.	TRBV6-1	TRBJ2-7	CASTSPSLTYEQYF